This entry lists 28 T cell receptor beta chains sequenced from one sample in a study of cytomegalovirus exposure and HLA in healthy donors. PCR was performed using 60 Vbeta and 13 Jbeta primers. Some clones are missing from TCRdb's copy, which holds only in-frame ones; the method was immunoSEQ multiplex PCR. The sample records roughly 150,000 clones, 70% to 80% being singletons. The sequencing sample was made of PBMCs. The receptors were gathered from a man in his forties or fifties in good health and CMV-seropositive.

The chain joins TRBV4-3 to TRBJ1-4; no clear D. Trimming removed 4 bases at V and 7 bases at J, with 13 bases between. This CDR3 region has 14 residues. Germline lookup yields CDR1 LGHNA and CDR2 YSLEER. The CDR3 DNA is TGCGCCAGCAGCCGAACGGGAGGGAGTGAAAAACTGTTTTTT. As protein: CASSRTGGSEKLFF.

The chain uses TRBV7-9 and TRBJ2-7, with 7 nucleotides matching TRBD2. Trimming cost V 3 bases and J 5 bases; bases outside gene matches: 10. Germline CDR1 reads SEHNR; CDR2 reads FQNEAQ (reference sequence). This CDR3 has 15 residues. CDR3 coding DNA: TGTGCCAGCAGCTTGAATGAGGGAGGGATCAACGAGCAGTACTTC. It yields the protein CASSLNEGGINEQYF.

J is TRBJ2-3 and V is TRBV5-1; tentatively, D is TRBD1 (7 bases). Between the trimmed V and J ends, which lost 4 bases and 2 bases, there was a span of 14 bases. The length of the CDR3 is 15 residues. Germline CDR1 and CDR2: SGHRS and YFSETQ. CDR3 loop: CASSTSGGNTDTQYF. CDR3 DNA sequence: TGCGCCAGCAGCACTTCAGGGGGGAACACAGATACGCAGTATTTT. The complete variable domain, with remaining parts taken from reference TRBV5-1 and TRBJ2-3, reads KAGVTQTPRYLIKTRGQQVTLSCSPISGHRSVSWYQQTPGQGLQFLFEYFSETQRNKGNFPGRFSGRQFSNSRSEMNVSTLELGDSALYLCASSTSGGNTDTQYFGPGTRLTVL.

V and J are TRBV7-2 and TRBJ1-1, with a weak D call TRBD1 (5 bases). This CDR3 spans 16 amino acids. V was clipped by 0 bases and J by 3 bases, with 14 bases between them. Looked up from germline, CDR1 is SGHTA and CDR2 is FQGNSA. The CDR3 loop reads CASSLATWGWDTEAFF. The CDR3 DNA follows: TGTGCCAGCAGCTTAGCAACTTGGGGCTGGGACACTGAAGCTTTCTTT.

The V gene is TRBV5-1, the J gene TRBJ2-3; TRBD2 aligns across 8 bases. J was trimmed by 3 bases and V by 3 bases; bases with no gene match: 3. Germline V gene data show CDR1 as SGHRS and CDR2 as YFSETQ. The CDR3 totals 14 residues. Written as DNA, the CDR3 is TGCGCCAGCAGCTATAGCGGGACTACAGATACGCAGTATTTT. It specifies CASSYSGTTDTQYF.

The chain uses TRBV2 and TRBJ2-5, with 11 bases aligning to TRBD2. Germline V gene sequence: CDR1 SNHLY, CDR2 FYNNEI. The trim removed 0 bases at V and 14 bases at J, leaving 8 bases unmatched. The length of the CDR3 is 14 residues. In nucleotides, the CDR3 is TGTGCCAGCAGTGAAGCGCTTCTAGCGGGAGGCCACTACTTC. Translated, it gives CASSEALLAGGHYF. Together with reference TRBV2 and TRBJ2-5, the CDR3 gives the full variable domain: EPEVTQTPSHQVTQMGQEVILRCVPISNHLYFYWYRQILGQKVEFLVSFYNNEISEKSEIFDDQFSVERPDGSNFTLKIRSTKLEDSAMYFCASSEALLAGGHYFGPGTRLLVL.

The rearrangement links TRBV19 to TRBJ1-2, with D hard to call. The CDR3 length is 13 residues. V was cut by 6 bases and J by 8 bases, with 16 bases left in between. Germline V lookup: CDR1 LNHDA, CDR2 SQIVND (reference sequence). The CDR3, as DNA: TGTGCCAGTAGGAACCCGGAAGCGAGGGGCTACACCTTC. As protein: CASRNPEARGYTF.

This chain uses TRBV19 with TRBJ1-1; D is unresolved. V was cut by 7 bases and J by 5 bases, with 20 bases left in between. This CDR3 has 15 residues. Germline CDR1 LNHDA, CDR2 SQIVND (reference sequence). The CDR3 coding sequence is TGTGCCAGTACCCGGGAGGCGGGGTTCGGAACTGAAGCTTTCTTT. Translation gives CASTREAGFGTEAFF.

V and J are TRBV5-6 and TRBJ2-5, with 12 nucleotides matching TRBD2. Germline lookup yields CDR1 SGHDT and CDR2 YYEEEE. Losses at the gene ends were 3 bases for V and 5 bases for J; bases not matched to a gene: 11. The CDR3 totals 17 residues. The chain's CDR3 is CASSSKTSGRGWETQYF. The CDR3 region has the DNA TGTGCCAGCAGCTCTAAGACTAGCGGGAGAGGCTGGGAGACCCAGTACTTC.

The gene calls are TRBV28 and TRBJ1-2; 7 nucleotides line up with TRBD1. Germline CDR1 and CDR2: MDHEN and SYDVKM. The V segment lost 10 bases and the J segment 2 bases; nucleotides outside the gene matches: 7. This CDR3 comprises 13 residues. The CDR3 protein is CATRTGKNYGYTF. CDR3 bases: TGTGCCACCAGGACAGGCAAAAACTATGGCTACACCTTC.

The chain uses TRBV5-4 and TRBJ2-7, with a weak D call TRBD1 (5 bases). The CDR3 loop spans 14 amino acids. V lost 0 bases to trimming and J lost 2 bases, with 9 bases between them. Per the germline V gene, CDR1 is SGHNT and CDR2 is YYREEE (reference sequence). This CDR3 is CASSLGQKAYEQYF. The CDR3 nucleotides read TGTGCCAGCAGCTTGGGACAGAAAGCCTACGAGCAGTACTTC. Drawing the rest from reference TRBV5-4 and TRBJ2-7, the complete variable domain is ETGVTQSPTHLIKTRGQQVTLRCSSQSGHNTVSWYQQALGQGPQFIFQYYREEENGRGNFPPRFSGLQFPNYSSELNVNALELDDSALYLCASSLGQKAYEQYFGPGTRLTVT.

This clone has only a few counts. The chain uses TRBV6-5 and TRBJ1-1; no clear D. CDR1 is MNHEY and CDR2 is SVGAGI in the germline V gene. The CDR3 has 14 residues. V was clipped by 0 bases and J by 0 bases, with 5 bases between them. The CDR3 loop is CASSYSALNTEAFF. The CDR3 DNA reads as TGTGCCAGCAGTTACTCGGCCCTGAACACTGAAGCTTTCTTT.

The V call is TRBV7-3, the J call TRBJ2-2, with D possibly TRBD1 on 5 matching bases. The CDR3 spans 13 residues. The V end lost 5 bases, the J end lost 4 bases, and 8 bases lay between the germline ends. The germline V gene encodes CDR1 SGHTA and CDR2 FQGTGA. This CDR3 is CASSPDSTGELFF. CDR3 bases: TGTGCCAGCAGCCCTGACAGCACCGGGGAGCTGTTTTTT.

V and J are TRBV27 and TRBJ2-5, with D possibly matching TRBD1 (6 bases). The J call may be faulty, since TRBJ2-7 better matches the DNA end. The CDR3 contains 16 residues. Germline V gene lookup returns CDR1 MNHEY and CDR2 SMNVEV (reference sequence). CDR3 coding DNA: TGTGCCAGCAGCTATCAGGGGATTGTCGGCTCCTACGAGCAGTACTTC. Translating gives CASSYQGIVGSYEQYF.

This clone has just one count. The V call is TRBV5-8, the J call TRBJ2-7, with 7 bases fitting TRBD1. This CDR3 has 14 residues. Looked up from germline, CDR1 is SGHTS and CDR2 is YDEGEE. V lost 4 bases and J lost 4; bases outside the gene matches: 8. The CDR3 spells CASSRQGIGYEQYF. The CDR3 region has the DNA TGTGCCAGCAGCAGACAGGGTATAGGGTACGAGCAGTACTTC.

This chain connects TRBV6-6 to TRBJ2-3, with D possibly being TRBD2 (5 bases). V lost 5 bases, J lost 6 bases, and 12 bases lay in between. This CDR3 comprises 13 residues. Germline-derived CDR1 and CDR2 are MNHNY and SVGAGI (reference sequence). The CDR3 loop is CASSPSSSDTQYF. The CDR3 DNA sequence: TGTGCCAGCAGTCCTAGCTCAAGCGATACGCAGTATTTT.

The chain links TRBV7-2 to TRBJ2-7; TRBD1 might be the D (6 bases). The germline CDR1 and CDR2 sequences are SGHTA and FQGNSA. This CDR3 has 16 residues. Trimming removed 2 bases at V and 6 bases at J, with 20 bases between. This CDR3 is CASSLSPPGQGPEQYF. As DNA, the CDR3 is TGTGCCAGCAGCTTATCCCCACCAGGGCAGGGGCCCGAGCAGTACTTC. Drawing the rest from reference TRBV7-2 and TRBJ2-7, the complete variable domain is GAGVSQSPSNKVTEKGKDVELRCDPISGHTALYWYRQSLGQGLEFLIYFQGNSAPDKSGLPSDRFSAERTGGSVSTLTIQRTQQEDSAVYLCASSLSPPGQGPEQYFGPGTRLTVT.

This clone came up a few times. The chain employs TRBV29-1 and TRBJ2-1; perhaps TRBD1 as D (5 bases). Trimming left V 3 bases short and J 7 bases short, with 16 bases between. Germline V gene sequence: CDR1 SQVTM, CDR2 ANQGSEA. The CDR3 contains 14 residues. The chain's CDR3 is CSVDQGQPSNEQFF. The CDR3 DNA sequence: TGCAGCGTTGATCAGGGCCAACCAAGTAATGAGCAGTTCTTC.

This clone occurred once. The rearrangement uses TRBV5-4 and TRBJ1-1; 8 positions agree with TRBD1. The CDR3 has 15 amino acids. J lost 11 bases, V lost 0 bases, and 12 bases had no gene match. The germline V gene has CDR1 SGHNT and CDR2 YYREEE (reference sequence). Here the CDR3 reads CASSLAQSGGAGAFF. The CDR3 nucleotides read TGTGCCAGCAGCTTGGCTCAGTCAGGGGGCGCGGGGGCTTTCTTT.

The V and J genes are TRBV2 and TRBJ2-5; D not resolved. V shed 8 bases and J shed 2 bases, with 9 bases lying between them. CDR1 and CDR2 (germline): SNHLY, FYNNEI. The CDR3 runs to 12 residues. CDR3 amino acids: CASARYQETQYF. CDR3 DNA: TGTGCCAGCGCCAGATATCAAGAGACCCAGTACTTC.

CDR3 region: CASSLEVYSGRPETQYF. CDR3 DNA: TGTGCCAGCAGCTTAGAGGTATATAGCGGGAGGCCAGAGACCCAGTACTTC. The chain is built from TRBV7-9 and TRBJ2-5; 10 bases are a match to TRBD2. With V trimmed by 1 base and J by 4 bases, 9 bases remained unmatched. This CDR3 has 17 residues. Germline-derived CDR1 and CDR2 are SEHNR and FQNEAQ (reference sequence).

This clone was observed once. V and J are TRBV5-1 and TRBJ2-1; D is unresolved. V dropped 0 bases and J dropped 7 bases, with 8 bases sitting between them. The CDR3 is 13 residues long. Per the germline V gene, CDR1 is SGHRS and CDR2 is YFSETQ. The CDR3 sequence: CASSLVPSNEQFF. DNA of the CDR3: TGCGCCAGCAGCTTGGTTCCCTCGAATGAGCAGTTCTTC.

This clone was picked up one time. The chain joins TRBV6-1 to TRBJ2-7, with D unclear. CDR1 is MNHNS and CDR2 is SASEGT in the germline V gene. The CDR3 has 13 amino acids. V was pared by 8 bases and J by 5 bases, with 16 bases between. CDR3 nucleotide sequence: TGTGCCAGCTGCGTGGAGTTCCTTAACGAGCAGTACTTC. Translating it yields CASCVEFLNEQYF.

The genes are TRBV28 and TRBJ1-5; TRBD1 matches 8 bases. Germline assignment: CDR1 MDHEN and CDR2 SYDVKM. The length of the CDR3 is 16 residues. V shed 8 bases and J 2 bases; nucleotides not matched to a gene: 11. The CDR3 nucleotides read TGTGCCAGCGCCTTAGGACAGGGAAGAGGCAATCAGCCCCAGCATTTT. It yields the protein CASALGQGRGNQPQHF.

V usage is TRBV27 and J usage is TRBJ2-7; 13 nucleotides match TRBD2. The V gene end was trimmed by 5 bases and the J gene end by 5 bases; junction bases not matched to a gene: 15. CDR1 is MNHEY, CDR2 SMNVEV, per germline (reference sequence). CDR3 size: 18 residues. DNA of the CDR3: TGTGCCAGCAGTCTACGACTAGCGGGAGGACTATTGACGCACGAGCAGTACTTC. It specifies CASSLRLAGGLLTHEQYF.

In this sample, this clone turned up once. The chain links TRBV13 to TRBJ2-1; D is unclear. The germline gives CDR1 PRHDT, CDR2 FYEKMQ (reference sequence). The ends were cut back, 3 bases at V and 10 bases at J, with 13 bases in the middle. The CDR3 totals 13 residues. CDR3 DNA sequence: TGTGCCAGCAGCTTCTCCGCCAACATAGAGCAGTTCTTC. Its translation is CASSFSANIEQFF.

The chain carries TRBV4-3 and TRBJ2-1; D possibly corresponds to TRBD2 (6 bases). Germline CDR1 and CDR2: LGHNA and YSLEER. CDR3 length: 16 residues. The V end was cut by 0 bases, the J end by 9 bases, with 18 bases between. The CDR3 nucleotides read TGCGCCAGCAGCCAAGAGCCTAGCGCGGTTCAAGGTGAGCAGTTCTTC. It is translated as CASSQEPSAVQGEQFF.

The chain employs TRBV21-1 and TRBJ2-5; TRBD2 is the table's D call, not checked against the DNA. TRBV21-1 is a pseudogene locus. The CDR3 is 14 residues long. CDR3 loop: CASSKKREEETQYF. In DNA form, the CDR3 reads TGTGCCAGCAGCAAAAAGCGGGAGGAAGAGACCCAGTACTTC.